This T cell receptor beta chain was profiled in a study of OX40 agonist ivuxolimab in advanced cancers. Looking at the study overall: While on treatment, patients had intravenous ivuxolimab at 0.01 to 10 mg/kg every 2 weeks. Study-wide results and caveats: Among the lowest levels of clonal expansion were found in partial responders at 0.1-3.0 mg/kg.

This clone appeared a few times. Its antigen is still unknown. CDR1 is GTSNPN and CDR2 is SVGIG in the germline V gene (reference sequence). This CDR3 is 15 amino acids long. With 1 base removed from V and 2 bases from J, the gap between germline ends came to 15 bases. The repertoire was sequenced with immunoSEQ multiplex PCR; TCRdb's copy has only in-frame clones and lacks some. This sample has about 76,000 clones; about 89% occur once, and the top ten carry 10% to 15%. This material consisted of CD4+ or CD8+ T cells sorted from blood, taken in a trial of the OX40 agonist ivuxolimab. The chain carries TRBV30 and TRBJ2-7; D might be TRBD1 or TRBD2, each matching 5 bases. This sequence was found in an adult with an advanced solid tumor such as melanoma, head and neck, liver or kidney cancer. The CDR3 region has the DNA TGTGCCTGGAGTGGCTCTTCGGGGCGCCCCTACGAGCAGTACTTC. Amino acid sequence: CAWSGSSGRPYEQYF.